This T cell receptor beta chain was found in a study of T-cell memory formation after mild COVID-19. Study observations and caveats: CD4/CD8 balance held among clones contracting day 15 to 85, and later expanders leaned CD4+. Specificity for SARS-CoV-2 was not confirmed among the second-wave clones peaking on day 37. Largely, contracting CD4+ clones fell within CM and EM, and contracting CD8+ clones within EMRA.

TCRdb independently ran MiXCR on the 5' RACE reads; one entry per CDR3 protein. The sample yields some 450,000 distinct CDR3 sequences, around 19% seen once. Looked up from germline, CDR1 is MNHEY and CDR2 is SMNVEV (reference sequence). V lost 1 base and J lost 0, with 10 bases in between. The CDR3 has 16 residues. Regarding this clonotype: Its antigen is unidentified.

V and J are TRBV27 and TRBJ2-1; unclear D gene. The specimen sequenced was PBMCs or a T cell subset sorted from them (not recorded which). The receptor was derived from an adult woman who had mild COVID-19 (a few samples of this study predate the infection). Cell type and time point are not known. In DNA form, the CDR3 reads TGTGCCAGCAGTTTATACGCGGAAAGCTCCTACAATGAGCAGTTCTTC. It yields the protein CASSLYAESSYNEQFF.